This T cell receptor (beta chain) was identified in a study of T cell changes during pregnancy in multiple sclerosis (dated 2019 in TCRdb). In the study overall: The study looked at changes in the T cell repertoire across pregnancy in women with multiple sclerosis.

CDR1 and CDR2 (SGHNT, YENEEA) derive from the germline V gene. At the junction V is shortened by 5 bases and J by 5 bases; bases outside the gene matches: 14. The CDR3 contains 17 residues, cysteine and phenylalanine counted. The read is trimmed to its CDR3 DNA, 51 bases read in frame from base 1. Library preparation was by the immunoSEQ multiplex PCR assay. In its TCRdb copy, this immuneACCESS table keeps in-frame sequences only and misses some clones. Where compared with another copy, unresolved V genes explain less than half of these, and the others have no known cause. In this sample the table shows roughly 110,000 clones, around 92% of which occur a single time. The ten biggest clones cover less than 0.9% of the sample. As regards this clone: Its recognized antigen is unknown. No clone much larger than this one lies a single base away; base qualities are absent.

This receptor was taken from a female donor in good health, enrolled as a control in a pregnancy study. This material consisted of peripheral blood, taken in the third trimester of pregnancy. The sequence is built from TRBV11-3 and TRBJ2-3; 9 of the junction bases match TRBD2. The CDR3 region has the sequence CASSPNIWRGGQDTQYF. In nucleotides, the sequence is TGTGCCAGCAGCCCAAACATCTGGCGGGGGGGCCAAGATACGCAGTATTTT.